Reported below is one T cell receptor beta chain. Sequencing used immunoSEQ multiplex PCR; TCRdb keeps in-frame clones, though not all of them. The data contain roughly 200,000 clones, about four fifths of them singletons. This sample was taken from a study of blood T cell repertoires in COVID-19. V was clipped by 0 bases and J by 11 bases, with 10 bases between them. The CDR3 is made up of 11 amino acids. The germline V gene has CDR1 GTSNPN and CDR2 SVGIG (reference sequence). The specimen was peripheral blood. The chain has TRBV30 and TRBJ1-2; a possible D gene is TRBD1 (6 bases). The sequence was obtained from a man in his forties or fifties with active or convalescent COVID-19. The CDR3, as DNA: TGTGCCTGGAGTGTGGGCAGGGGATACACCTTC. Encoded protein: CAWSVGRGYTF.